The 31 T cell receptor beta chains listed next were all sequenced from one sample in a study of blood T cells in healthy people across ages (dated by TCRdb to 2014 to 2015). The method was 5' RACE. Data came from an Illumina HiSeq 2500. The second PCR ran for roughly 7 to 11 cycles and used a J-beta primer mix along with a sample-barcoded 5' primer. In-frame beta chains were kept once TCRdb had trimmed the public reads at Q25 with fastp and called clones with MiXCR. All rows with the same CDR3 protein become a single entry with the most common DNA and genes. In this sample the table shows about 1.1 million distinct CDR3 sequences, 35% to 40% of which occur a single time. Around 13% of the sample lies in the top ten. The sequenced material came from blood. These receptor sequences come from a man younger than 35 in good health.

The chain is built from TRBV11-2 and TRBJ2-5; 15 positions agree with TRBD2. The V gene end was trimmed by 4 bases and the J gene end by 4 bases; junction bases not matched to a gene: 13. This CDR3 spans 19 amino acids. The germline V gene has CDR1 SGHAT and CDR2 FQNNGV. The CDR3 nucleotides are TGTGCCAGCAGCTCTAGAGGACTAGCGGGGGGGTTAGGAGGAGAGACCCAGTACTTC. Protein product: CASSSRGLAGGLGGETQYF. Filled out from reference TRBV11-2 and TRBJ2-5, the complete variable domain reads EAGVAQSPRYKIIEKRQSVAFWCNPISGHATLYWYQQILGQGPKLLIQFQNNGVVDDSQLPKDRFSAERLKGVDSTLKIQPAKLEDSAVYLCASSSRGLAGGLGGETQYFGPGTRLLVL.

This clonotype has a handful of counts. V usage is TRBV18 and J usage is TRBJ1-2, with 7 bases identical to TRBD1. Per germline, CDR1 KGHSH and CDR2 LQKENI. This CDR3 spans 15 amino acids. Germline trimming cut 4 bases from V and 4 bases from J; bases unmatched to any gene: 9. CDR3 coding DNA: TGTGCCAGCTCACTAGGATTGACAGGGACCTATGGCTACACCTTC. Its translation: CASSLGLTGTYGYTF. Looking up the rest from reference TRBV18 and TRBJ1-2 gives the full variable domain: NAGVMQNPRHLVRRRGQEARLRCSPMKGHSHVYWYRQLPEEGLKFMVYLQKENIIDESGMPKERFSAEFPKEGPSILRIQQVVRGDSAAYFCASSLGLTGTYGYTFGSGTRLTVV.

V gene TRBV27 combines with J gene TRBJ1-5; the D gene is possibly TRBD1 (5 bases). Germline V gene lookup returns CDR1 MNHEY and CDR2 SMNVEV (reference sequence). The CDR3 consists of 14 residues. Between the trimmed V and J ends, which lost 2 bases and 5 bases, there was a span of 10 bases. Written as DNA, the CDR3 is TGTGCCAGCAGTTTAGGGGCGGTGGATCAGCCCCAGCATTTT. Its protein product is CASSLGAVDQPQHF.

The chain employs TRBV20-1 and TRBJ2-5; 13 positions agree with TRBD2. Near its end, the DNA agrees better with TRBJ2-7, so the J call may be wrong. The CDR3 is 13 amino acids. Germline values: CDR1 DFQATT, CDR2 SNEGSKA (reference sequence). In DNA form, the CDR3 reads TGCAGGGCCGGGACTAGCGGGGTTCGCGAGCAGTACTTC. Its translation is CRAGTSGVREQYF.

This chain connects TRBV3-1 to TRBJ2-4, with a weak D call TRBD2 (7 bases). Germline-derived CDR1 and CDR2 are LGHDT and YNNKEL (reference sequence). This CDR3 has 12 residues. Trimming took 8 bases from V and 8 from J, leaving 13 bases between them. The CDR3 reads CASGGAGDIQYF. The CDR3 nucleotides are TGTGCCAGCGGGGGGGCCGGGGACATTCAGTACTTC.

This clonotype has more than one count but fewer than ten. An end of the junction does not agree with germline; a read error may underlie this. The rearrangement joins TRBV7-2 to TRBJ1-6, with TRBD1 identical over 8 bases. The CDR3 is 16 residues long. Germline assignment: CDR1 SGHTA and CDR2 FQGNSA. CDR3 nucleotide sequence: TGTGCCAGCGGCTTAGGCGCAGGGGGCGCGAATTCACCCCTCCACTTT. Translating gives CASGLGAGGANSPLHF.

As concerns this clonotype: The junction differs from germline at one of its ends, possibly a read error. The chain recombines TRBV3-1 with TRBJ1-5; 7 nucleotides align to TRBD1. The CDR3 loop spans 16 amino acids. CDR1 is LGHDT, CDR2 YNNKEL, per germline (reference sequence). CDR3 sequence reads: CASSQAGQASNQPQHF. CDR3 nucleotides: TGTGCCAGCAGTCAAGCTGGACAGGCCAGCAATCAGCCCCAGCATTTT.

This clonotype has a count of ten or more. The chain carries TRBV12-3 or TRBV12-4 and TRBJ1-5, with 10 bases aligning to TRBD1. Losses at the gene ends were 2 bases for V and 5 bases for J; bases not matched to a gene: 6. The CDR3 length is 16 residues. This chain's CDR3 is CASSLPRTGGDQPQHF. The CDR3 DNA sequence: TGTGCCAGCAGTTTACCCAGGACAGGGGGTGATCAGCCCCAGCATTTT.

The chain combines TRBV4-2 with TRBJ2-2; weak D call: TRBD2 (6 bases). This CDR3 region has 14 residues. The germline V and J ends were trimmed by 7 bases and 3 bases, with 12 bases remaining between them. The germline V gene encodes CDR1 LGHNA and CDR2 YNFKEQ. The CDR3 DNA sequence: TGTGCCAGCACCAGGACTACGGACACCGGGGAGCTGTTTTTT. It encodes CASTRTTDTGELFF.

This clonotype was detected once. V usage is TRBV4-1 and J usage is TRBJ2-2, with TRBD1 as a possible D gene (5 bases). CDR1 is MGHRA and CDR2 is YSYEKL in the germline V gene. The CDR3 loop spans 17 amino acids. Trimming cost V 4 bases and J 6 bases, with 21 bases left between them. This CDR3 is CASSPLKAGISAGELFF. As DNA, the CDR3 is TGCGCCAGCAGCCCACTTAAGGCAGGGATAAGCGCCGGGGAGCTGTTTTTT.

This chain joins TRBV10-3 and TRBJ2-3; D ambiguous. CDR3 length: 14 amino acids. Germline V gives CDR1 ENHRY, CDR2 SYGVKD. Trimming took off 10 bases at V and 3 bases at J, with 17 bases between the two ends. CDR3 region: CATLSSLSTDTQYF. The CDR3, as DNA: TGTGCCACCCTAAGCTCCCTTTCTACAGATACGCAGTATTTT.

The sample holds a few counts of this clonotype. The J gene is TRBJ1-2, the V gene TRBV28, with D maybe TRBD1 (5 bases). The CDR3 length is 15 residues. V lost 2 bases, J lost 4 bases, and 14 bases lay in between. Germline lookup yields CDR1 MDHEN and CDR2 SYDVKM. The CDR3 nucleotides read TGTGCCAGCAGTTTAGGGGGGAACAGAATCTATGGCTACACCTTC. This gives the protein CASSLGGNRIYGYTF.

This clonotype has only a few counts. This chain links TRBV20-1 with TRBJ2-5, with D tentatively TRBD1 (5 bases). Germline V gene lookup returns CDR1 DFQATT and CDR2 SNEGSKA (reference sequence). Trimming shortened V by 6 bases and J by 2 bases, and 7 bases separated the two germline ends. The CDR3 has 11 residues. The CDR3 is CSAYRQETQYF. In DNA, the CDR3 is TGCAGTGCCTACAGGCAAGAGACCCAGTACTTC.

This clonotype has more than one count but fewer than ten. The chain combines TRBV19 with TRBJ2-4, with 9 positions matching TRBD1. CDR1 is LNHDA and CDR2 is SQIVND in the germline V gene (reference sequence). V lost 4 bases, J lost 9 bases, and 7 bases stayed unmatched. The CDR3 totals 14 residues. The CDR3 sequence is CASSTPDRGSIQYF. In DNA, the CDR3 is TGTGCCAGTAGTACCCCGGACAGGGGCAGCATTCAGTACTTC.

With respect to this clonotype: It may be a read error: a sequence one base away is much more abundant. The chain links TRBV2 to TRBJ1-1; no firm D call. In germline, CDR1 is SNHLY, CDR2 FYNNEI. The CDR3 has 13 amino acids. The CDR3 loop is CASSVVQNPEAFF. The CDR3 bases are TGTGCCAGCAGTGTGGTCCAGAACCCTGAAGCTTTCTTT.

The CDR3 here is CASSSGHSFRSAFF. The CDR3 region has the DNA TGTGCCAGCAGCTCGGGACATTCGTTTCGCTCAGCTTTCTTT. This chain connects TRBV28 to TRBJ1-1; maybe TRBD1 (6 bases). The ends were cut back, 6 bases at V and 10 bases at J, with 21 bases in the middle. CDR1 is MDHEN and CDR2 is SYDVKM in the germline V gene. This CDR3 is 14 amino acids long. The full variable domain, rest sourced from reference TRBV28 and TRBJ1-1, is DVKVTQSSRYLVKRTGEKVFLECVQDMDHENMFWYRQDPGLGLRLIYFSYDVKMKEKGDIPEGYSVSREKKERFSLILESASTNQTSMYLCASSSGHSFRSAFFGQGTRLTVV.

The V and J genes are TRBV6-1 and TRBJ2-1; D possibly corresponds to TRBD1 (5 bases). Per the germline V gene, CDR1 is MNHNS and CDR2 is SASEGT. Between the trimmed V and J ends, which lost 5 bases and 3 bases, there was a span of 17 bases. The CDR3 runs to 16 residues. The CDR3 coding sequence is TGTGCCAGCAGTAAGCAGGGAATCACGGTCTACAATGAGCAGTTCTTC. Translated, it gives CASSKQGITVYNEQFF.

This chain connects TRBV20-1 to TRBJ2-7; the D gene is possibly TRBD2 (6 bases). The V gene lost 1 base and the J gene lost 10 bases, with 14 bases spanning the gap. The germline gives CDR1 DFQATT, CDR2 SNEGSKA (reference sequence). The CDR3 totals 12 residues. The CDR3 coding sequence is TGCAGTGCTAGAGTGGTAGCGGACCTCCAGTACTTC. This sequence encodes CSARVVADLQYF.

The table lists this clonotype with a few counts. The chain carries TRBV3-1 and TRBJ1-1; possibly TRBD1 for D (6 bases). There are 17 residues in the CDR3. The V gene lost 4 bases and the J gene lost 1 base, with 19 bases spanning the gap. Germline CDR1 and CDR2: LGHDT and YNNKEL (reference sequence). The DNA of the CDR3 is TGTGCCAGCAGCCTGGGGGCGGTTGGCCGATCGAACACTGAAGCTTTCTTT. Amino acid sequence: CASSLGAVGRSNTEAFF.

The chain is built from TRBV12-3 or TRBV12-4 and TRBJ2-7, with D hard to call. The CDR3 covers 13 residues. V was pared by 8 bases and J by 0 bases, with 11 bases between. The CDR3 DNA reads as TGTGCCAGCGGAGACATAAGCTCCTACGAGCAGTACTTC. It encodes CASGDISSYEQYF.

The chain combines TRBV7-3 with TRBJ2-3; 7 bases match TRBD2. This CDR3 spans 15 amino acids. Looked up from germline, CDR1 is SGHTA and CDR2 is FQGTGA. With V trimmed by 3 bases and J by 3 bases, 6 bases remained unmatched. The chain's CDR3 is CASSFDTAGTDTQYF. CDR3 in DNA: TGTGCCAGCAGCTTCGATACAGCGGGGACAGATACGCAGTATTTT.

The chain recombines TRBV6-2 or TRBV6-3 with TRBJ1-5, with 7 bases that match TRBD1. The CDR3 covers 16 residues. In germline, CDR1 is MNHEY, CDR2 SVGEGT. Losses at the gene ends were 2 bases for V and 0 bases for J; bases not matched to a gene: 4. The CDR3 region is CASSYGGTVSNQPQHF. The CDR3 DNA follows: TGTGCCAGCAGTTACGGGGGGACAGTTAGCAATCAGCCCCAGCATTTT.

In regard to this clonotype: A much larger clone lies one base from this, so it may be a read error. The V gene is TRBV25-1, the J gene TRBJ2-5; D remains ambiguous. This CDR3 spans 13 amino acids. Germline loops: CDR1 MGHDK, CDR2 SYGVNS. The V end was cut by 8 bases, the J end by 11 bases, with 21 bases between. The CDR3, as DNA: TGTGCCAGCGCCGCGTTTTTGGGCAATGAGCAGTACTTC. It yields the protein CASAAFLGNEQYF.

The gene calls are TRBV5-1 and TRBJ1-6; possibly TRBD1 for D (6 bases). Trimming removed 4 bases at V and 9 bases at J, with 17 bases between. Germline V gene data show CDR1 as SGHRS and CDR2 as YFSETQ. The CDR3 loop spans 15 amino acids. The CDR3 DNA follows: TGCGCCAGCAGCACGGGGACATTCCTAGGTTCACCCCTCCACTTT. It encodes CASSTGTFLGSPLHF.

This chain joins TRBV10-3 and TRBJ2-7; tentatively, D is TRBD1 (7 bases). The assigned J gene may be wrong: the sequence end matches TRBJ2-5 better. The CDR3 spans 13 residues. CDR1 ENHRY and CDR2 SYGVKD come from the germline V gene. The CDR3 reads CAITEGGGQTQYF. Here the CDR3 DNA reads TGTGCCATCACCGAAGGAGGGGGCCAGACCCAGTACTTC.

The chain couples TRBV12-3 or TRBV12-4 to TRBJ2-1; a weak D match, TRBD1 (5 bases). CDR3 length: 14 residues. Trimming left V 5 bases short and J 7 bases short, with 15 bases between. The CDR3 here is CASSKVGRVNEQFF. The CDR3 region has the DNA TGTGCCAGCAGTAAAGTGGGCAGGGTAAATGAGCAGTTCTTC.

This clonotype has a handful of counts. The rearrangement joins TRBV3-1 to TRBJ1-5; 7 bases match TRBD1. Germline loops: CDR1 LGHDT, CDR2 YNNKEL (reference sequence). CDR3 length: 15 amino acids. Trimming removed 4 bases from V and 7 bases from J; junction bases left unmatched: 10. In DNA, the CDR3 is TGTGCCAGCAGCCCTCCGGGACAGTCAACCCAGCCCCAGCATTTT. As protein: CASSPPGQSTQPQHF.

J is TRBJ2-1 and V is TRBV11-3; D is perhaps TRBD1 or TRBD2 (6 bases each). V lost 3 bases to trimming and J lost 2 bases, with 11 bases between them. The germline V gene has CDR1 SGHNT and CDR2 YENEEA. The CDR3 loop spans 15 amino acids. The CDR3 nucleotides are TGTGCCAGCAGCTTGACGGGGGCAGCCTACAATGAGCAGTTCTTC. It encodes CASSLTGAAYNEQFF.

In this sample, this clonotype turned up once. The rearrangement uses TRBV20-1 and TRBJ1-2, with D perhaps matching TRBD1 (5 bases). The V gene lost 0 bases and the J gene lost 2 bases, with 13 bases spanning the gap. This CDR3 comprises 15 residues. Germline V gene lookup returns CDR1 DFQATT and CDR2 SNEGSKA (reference sequence). The CDR3 region has the DNA TGCAGTGCTAGAGATGGGGCAGAAAAGAACTATGGCTACACCTTC. Encoded protein: CSARDGAEKNYGYTF.

To note about this clonotype: At one end, the junction sequence differs from germline, possibly due to a read error. The gene calls are TRBV10-3 and TRBJ1-5, with D possibly TRBD1 on 6 matching bases. The CDR3 runs to 13 residues. Per the germline V gene, CDR1 is ENHRY and CDR2 is SYGVKD. The DNA for the CDR3 is TGTGCCACTTCCCCGGGGGCCAATCAGCCCCGGCATTTT. Residues: CATSPGANQPRHF.

The chain links TRBV20-1 to TRBJ2-3; the match to TRBD1 covers 7 bases. V shed 2 bases and J 0 bases; nucleotides not matched to a gene: 8. This CDR3 contains 16 residues. Germline assignment: CDR1 DFQATT and CDR2 SNEGSKA (reference sequence). The CDR3 bases are TGCAGTGCTAGAACACAGGGGTCCTCTAGCACAGATACGCAGTATTTT. Encoded protein: CSARTQGSSSTDTQYF.